This TCR beta chain was sequenced during a study of T-cell memory formation after mild COVID-19 (dated by TCRdb to the early 2020s). About the full investigation: TCR sequence clusters from the two donors were found to be largely donor specific. T-cell clones expanding and contracting after mild COVID-19 in a couple of donors were tracked by longitudinal TCRalpha and TCRbeta repertoire sequencing. The cohort was made up of two young adult volunteers, one female and one male, who were previously healthy. Study-wide conclusions, independent of this receptor: Only a couple of mild cases were covered in the study, and larger cohorts including severe cases with pre-infection samples were considered necessary. The second-wave clones that peaked on day 37 were not confirmed to be SARS-CoV-2 specific. Contracting CD4+ clones were located mainly in the CM and EM memory subsets, whereas CD8+ clones were found to be enriched in EMRA. Some responding clones were detected in pre-infection memory, which suggested that pre-existing cross-reactive memory T cells had joined the SARS-CoV-2 response. Balanced CD4/CD8 phenotypes were observed for clones contracting from day 15 to 85, whereas a bias towards CD4+ was observed for a second wave of clones expanding from day 15 to 37.

This clonotype was detected ten times or more. Its antigen is unknown. Qualities for individual bases were not recorded, and no much larger clone is one base off. Sequencer: Illumina NovaSeq 6000. TCRalpha and TCRbeta cDNA libraries were constructed by 5'RACE with constant-segment primers, with sample barcodes and unique molecular identifiers being introduced. RNA was extracted from every sample with Trizol reagent. Amplification of the libraries took two PCR steps, and the second step added a second sample barcode plus Illumina TruSeq adapters. The libraries were sequenced on an Illumina NovaSeq using 2 x 150 bp paired-end reads. In the authors' own workflow: Demultiplexing of reads and collapsing into UMI-guided consensus sequences were performed with migec v1.2.7. Using mixcr v2.1.11, the UMI consensuses were aligned to TRA and TRB V and J templates and assembled into clonotypes. A clonotype was counted as expanded or contracted only if both edgeR and NoisET called the change significant, with noise models trained on biological replicates. edgeR calls used a false discovery rate-adjusted p below 0.01 and a log2 fold-change threshold of 1. As an exploratory analysis of dynamics, max-normalized trajectories of the 1000 most abundant clonotypes were examined with PCA combined with hierarchical clustering. Separately sequenced CD4+ and CD8+ repertoires were used to assign the CD4 or CD8 phenotype of responding clones. TCRdb reprocessed the public reads (quality trimming at Q25 with fastp, clone calling with MiXCR) and kept in-frame beta chains. Records with the same CDR3 protein are collapsed into one entry carrying the most frequent genes and DNA. These V and J calls rely on TCRdb rather than the paper's analysis. The sample includes 200,000 to 250,000 distinct CDR3 sequences, with under 12% observed a single time. The ten top clones hold approximately 3% of the sample.

CDR1 and CDR2 are drawn from the germline V gene: SGHTA, FQGNSA. The CDR3 numbers 18 residues from cysteine through phenylalanine. CDR3 DNA is the only sequence kept; it has 54 bases, read in frame from the first base. Between the V and J ends, shortened by 3 bases and 0 bases respectively, the junction contains 20 bases. PBMCs were isolated by Ficoll-Paque density gradient centrifugation. Recombination joined TRBV7-2 with TRBJ1-1, and perhaps TRBD1 as D gene, on 6 matching bases. The sequence was collected from a man in his late teens or twenties who had mild COVID-19 (a few samples of this study predate the infection). The sample titles of this study are shuffled in the database, so cell type and time point are left out; the donor was told from shared clones. The sequencing sample was made of PBMCs or a T cell subset sorted from them (not recorded which). The nucleotide sequence is TGTGCCAGCAGCTTCACAGGGCGCAAATCCATCATGAACACTGAAGCTTTCTTT. Its protein is CASSFTGRKSIMNTEAFF.